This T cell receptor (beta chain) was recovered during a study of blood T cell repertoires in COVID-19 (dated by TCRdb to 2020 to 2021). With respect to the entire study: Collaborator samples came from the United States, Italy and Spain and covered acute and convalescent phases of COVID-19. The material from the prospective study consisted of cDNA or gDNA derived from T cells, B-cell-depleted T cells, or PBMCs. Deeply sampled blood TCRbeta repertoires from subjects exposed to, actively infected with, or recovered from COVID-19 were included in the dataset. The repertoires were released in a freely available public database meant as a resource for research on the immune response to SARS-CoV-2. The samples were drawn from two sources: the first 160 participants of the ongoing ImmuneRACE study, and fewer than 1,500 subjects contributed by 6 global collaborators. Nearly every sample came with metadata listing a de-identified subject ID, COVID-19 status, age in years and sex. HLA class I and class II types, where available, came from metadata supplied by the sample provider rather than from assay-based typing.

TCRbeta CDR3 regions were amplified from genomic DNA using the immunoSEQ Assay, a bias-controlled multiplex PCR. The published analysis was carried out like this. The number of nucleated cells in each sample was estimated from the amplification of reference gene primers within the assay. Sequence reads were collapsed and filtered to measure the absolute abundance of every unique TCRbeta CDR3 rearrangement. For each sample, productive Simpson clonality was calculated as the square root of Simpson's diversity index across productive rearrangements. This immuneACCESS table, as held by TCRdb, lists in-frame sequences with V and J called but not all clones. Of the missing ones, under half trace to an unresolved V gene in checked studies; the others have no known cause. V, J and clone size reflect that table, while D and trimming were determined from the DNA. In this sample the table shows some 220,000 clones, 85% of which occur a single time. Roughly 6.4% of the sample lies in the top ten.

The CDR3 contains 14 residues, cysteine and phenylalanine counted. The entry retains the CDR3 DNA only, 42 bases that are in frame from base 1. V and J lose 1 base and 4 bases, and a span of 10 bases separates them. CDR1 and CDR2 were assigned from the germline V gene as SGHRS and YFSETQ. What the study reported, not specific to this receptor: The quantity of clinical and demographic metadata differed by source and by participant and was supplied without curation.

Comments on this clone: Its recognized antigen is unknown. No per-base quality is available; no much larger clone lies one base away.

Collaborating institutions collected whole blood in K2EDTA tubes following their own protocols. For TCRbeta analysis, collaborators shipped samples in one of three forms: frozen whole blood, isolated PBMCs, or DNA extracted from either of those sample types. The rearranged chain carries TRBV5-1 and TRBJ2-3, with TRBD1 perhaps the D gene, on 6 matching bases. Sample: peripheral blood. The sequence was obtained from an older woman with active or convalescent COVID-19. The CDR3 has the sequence CASSLFEGADTQYF. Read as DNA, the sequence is TGCGCCAGCAGCTTGTTCGAGGGGGCAGATACGCAGTATTTT.